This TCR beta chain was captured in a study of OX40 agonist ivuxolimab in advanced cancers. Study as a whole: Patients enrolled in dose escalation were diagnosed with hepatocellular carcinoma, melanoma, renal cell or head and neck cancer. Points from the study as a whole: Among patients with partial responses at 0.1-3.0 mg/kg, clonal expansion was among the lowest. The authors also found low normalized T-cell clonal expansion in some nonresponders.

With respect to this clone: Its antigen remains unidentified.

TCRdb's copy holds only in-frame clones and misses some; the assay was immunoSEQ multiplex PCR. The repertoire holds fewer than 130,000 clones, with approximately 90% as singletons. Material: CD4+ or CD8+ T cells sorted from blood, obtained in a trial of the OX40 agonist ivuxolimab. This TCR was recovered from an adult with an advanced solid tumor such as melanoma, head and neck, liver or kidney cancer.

CDR3 region: CAISGTGTGVETQYF. The CDR3 nucleotides are TGTGCCATCAGTGGGACCGGGACAGGGGTTGAGACCCAGTACTTC. This chain connects TRBV10-3 to TRBJ2-5; TRBD1 agrees at 10 bases. There are 15 residues in the CDR3. The V and J ends lost 4 bases and 5 bases, in that order; junction bases with no gene match: 7. Germline V CDR1 and CDR2: ENHRY, SYGVKD.